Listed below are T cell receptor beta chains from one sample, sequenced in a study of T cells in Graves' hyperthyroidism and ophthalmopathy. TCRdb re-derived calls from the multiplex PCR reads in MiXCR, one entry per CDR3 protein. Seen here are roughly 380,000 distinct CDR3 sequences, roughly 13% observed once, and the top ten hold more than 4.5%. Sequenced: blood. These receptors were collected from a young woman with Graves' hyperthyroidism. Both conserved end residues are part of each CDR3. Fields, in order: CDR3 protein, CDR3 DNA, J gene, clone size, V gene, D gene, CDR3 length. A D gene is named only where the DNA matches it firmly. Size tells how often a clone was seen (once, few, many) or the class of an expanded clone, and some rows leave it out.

CAISDGTNLYEQYF | TGTGCCATCAGTGATGGGACTAATTTGTACGAGCAGTACTTC | TRBJ2-7 | many | TRBV10-3 | TRBD2 | 14
CSVEKGPNTEAFF | TGCAGCGTTGAAAAGGGGCCTAACACTGAAGCTTTCTTT | TRBJ1-1 | many | TRBV29-1 | NA | 13
CSATRADQVTGELFF | TGCAGTGCTACCAGGGCCGATCAGGTTACCGGGGAGCTGTTTTTT | TRBJ2-2 | many | TRBV20-1 | NA | 15
CACSPGPPTQYF | TGTGCCTGTAGTCCGGGACCCCCTACGCAGTATTTT | TRBJ2-3 | many | TRBV30 | NA | 12
CSPRGLAGGELFF | TGCAGCCCCCGGGGACTAGCGGGCGGGGAGCTGTTTTTT | TRBJ2-2 | NA | TRBV20-1 | TRBD2 | 13
CSVENGAGTGGAGELFF | TGCAGCGTTGAGAACGGAGCCGGGACAGGGGGGGCCGGGGAGCTGTTTTTT | TRBJ2-2 | NA | TRBV29-1 | TRBD1 | 17
CASSSPPPNTGELFF | TGTGCCAGCAGCTCCCCCCCCCCAAACACCGGGGAGCTGTTTTTT | TRBJ2-2 | few | TRBV11-3 | NA | 15
CATSRDPQGGQPQHF | TGTGCCACCAGCAGAGACCCACAGGGGGGTCAGCCCCAGCATTTT | TRBJ1-5 | many | TRBV15 | TRBD1 | 15
CAWSGAPTNEKLFF | TGTGCCTGGAGTGGGGCACCAACTAATGAAAAACTGTTTTTT | TRBJ1-4 | NA | TRBV30 | NA | 14
CSARDPGKSWDGYTF | TGCAGTGCTAGAGATCCAGGGAAGTCGTGGGATGGCTACACCTTC | TRBJ1-2 | many | TRBV20-1 | NA | 15
CASSLVPKGLTGGYTF | TGTGCCAGCAGCTTAGTGCCAAAGGGACTTACGGGAGGCTACACCTTC | TRBJ1-2 | NA | TRBV7-2 | NA | 16
CASSLARDRSFDGYTF | TGTGCCAGCAGTTTAGCGCGGGACAGAAGTTTTGATGGCTACACCTTC | TRBJ1-2 | many | TRBV27 | TRBD1 | 16
CASSLKGRLDGYTF | TGTGCCAGCAGCTTGAAGGGGCGCCTGGATGGCTACACCTTC | TRBJ1-2 | many | TRBV11-2 | NA | 14
CASAQIGLTSGTNTGELFF | TGTGCCAGCGCCCAAATCGGACTCACTAGCGGGACGAACACCGGGGAGCTGTTTTTT | TRBJ2-2 | few | TRBV7-9 | TRBD2 | 19
CASTTAGDITDTQYF | TGCGCCAGCACCACAGCGGGAGATATCACAGATACGCAGTATTTT | TRBJ2-3 | many | TRBV5-1 | TRBD2 | 15
CAISEAAGNTIYF | TGTGCCATCAGTGAAGCAGCTGGAAACACCATATATTTT | TRBJ1-3 | few | TRBV10-3 | NA | 13
CASSYDQGQGLSNQPQHF | TGTGCCAGCAGTTACGATCAGGGACAGGGGTTAAGCAATCAGCCCCAGCATTTT | TRBJ1-5 | NA | TRBV6-2/TRBV6-3 | TRBD1 | 18
CASSRTGFAASLAKNIQYF | TGTGCCAGCAGTAGGACAGGGTTCGCGGCGAGTCTGGCCAAAAACATTCAGTACTTC | TRBJ2-4 | many | TRBV6-2/TRBV6-3 | TRBD1 | 19
CASSLWGEHRSNEQFF | TGTGCCAGCAGCTTGTGGGGGGAGCACCGTTCCAATGAGCAGTTCTTC | TRBJ2-1 | many | TRBV7-9 | NA | 16
CASSYSKPGSYEQYF | TGTGCCAGCAGTTACTCGAAGCCGGGTTCCTACGAGCAGTACTTC | TRBJ2-7 | many | TRBV6-5 | NA | 15
CSARLAGSTDTQYF | TGCAGTGCAAGACTAGCGGGAAGCACAGATACGCAGTATTTT | TRBJ2-3 | many | TRBV20-1 | TRBD2 | 14
CASSQDRTATPYGYTF | TGCGCCAGCAGCCAAGATCGGACAGCCACCCCTTATGGCTACACCTTC | TRBJ1-2 | NA | TRBV4-1 | NA | 16
CASSLPGGSEAFF | TGTGCCAGCAGTTTACCTGGGGGATCCGAAGCTTTCTTT | TRBJ1-1 | few | TRBV27 | NA | 13
CASSSRQGISYEQYF | TGTGCCAGCAGCTCGCGACAGGGGATCTCCTACGAGCAGTACTTC | TRBJ2-7 | many | TRBV7-9 | TRBD1 | 15
CASGLGAGRETQYF | TGTGCTAGTGGTTTGGGAGCAGGGCGGGAGACCCAGTACTTC | TRBJ2-5 | many | TRBV12-5 | NA | 14
CAWGVPSEREYGEQFF | TGTGCCTGGGGGGTACCCTCCGAGCGGGAGTATGGAGAGCAGTTCTTC | TRBJ2-1 | NA | TRBV30 | TRBD2 | 16
CASRFANSYNEQFF | TGTGCCAGCAGATTTGCTAACTCCTACAATGAGCAGTTCTTC | TRBJ2-1 | many | TRBV27 | NA | 14
CASRQGYIQYF | TGTGCCAGTAGACAGGGATACATTCAGTACTTC | TRBJ2-4 | few | TRBV19 | NA | 11
CSARQGLIEAFF | TGCAGTGCCAGACAGGGACTAATTGAAGCTTTCTTT | TRBJ1-1 | many | TRBV20-1 | TRBD1 | 12
CASRGWDTGETQYF | TGTGCCAGCAGAGGATGGGATACAGGGGAGACCCAGTACTTC | TRBJ2-5 | NA | TRBV7-2 | NA | 14
CASSDRRFNQPQHF | TGTGCCAGCAGCGACAGACGGTTCAATCAGCCCCAGCATTTT | TRBJ1-5 | few | TRBV6-2/TRBV6-3 | NA | 14
CASRTLRGHNYGYTF | TGTGCCAGCAGGACCCTCAGGGGGCATAACTATGGCTACACCTTC | TRBJ1-2 | many | TRBV11-2 | TRBD1 | 15
CAWTITGLAGETQYF | TGTGCCTGGACCATAACCGGACTAGCGGGAGAGACCCAGTACTTC | TRBJ2-5 | NA | TRBV30 | TRBD2 | 15
CASSITGFHSNQPQHF | TGTGCCAGCAGTATTACGGGGTTTCATAGCAATCAGCCCCAGCATTTT | TRBJ1-5 | NA | TRBV12-3/TRBV12-4 | NA | 16
CSVELLAGDQETQYF | TGCAGCGTTGAGTTGCTAGCGGGAGACCAAGAGACCCAGTACTTC | TRBJ2-5 | few | TRBV29-1 | TRBD2 | 15
CATLFGAYGYTF | TGTGCCACCCTGTTCGGGGCTTATGGCTACACCTTC | TRBJ1-2 | many | TRBV2 | NA | 12
CASSLDPVNSYEQYF | TGTGCCAGCAGCTTAGATCCGGTAAACTCCTACGAGCAGTACTTC | TRBJ2-7 | many | TRBV7-9 | NA | 15
CAWSVQGAAEAFF | TGTGCCTGGAGTGTACAGGGGGCGGCTGAAGCTTTCTTT | TRBJ1-1 | many | TRBV30 | TRBD1 | 13
CASSFGTIRSTGELFF | TGTGCCAGCAGTTTCGGGACCATAAGATCCACCGGGGAGCTGTTTTTT | TRBJ2-2 | NA | TRBV6-1 | NA | 16
CASSSPGLSYNEQFF | TGTGCCAGCAGTTCTCCGGGCCTTTCCTACAATGAGCAGTTCTTC | TRBJ2-1 | many | TRBV28 | NA | 15
CASSQDRGLAGQTGELFF | TGTGCCAGCAGCCAAGATCGGGGACTAGCGGGACAAACCGGGGAGCTGTTTTTT | TRBJ2-2 | few | TRBV3-1 | TRBD2 | 18
CASSLEVPGNTIYF | TGCGCCAGCAGCTTGGAGGTTCCTGGAAACACCATATATTTT | TRBJ1-3 | NA | TRBV5-1 | NA | 14
CASSFRDPAYEQYF | TGTGCCAGCAGTTTTCGGGACCCCGCCTACGAGCAGTACTTC | TRBJ2-7 | many | TRBV27 | NA | 14
CAISGGGDGNQPQHF | TGTGCCATCAGTGGCGGGGGGGACGGCAATCAGCCCCAGCATTTT | TRBJ1-5 | NA | TRBV10-3 | NA | 15
CATSRLPGNTEAFF | TGTGCCACCAGCCGACTCCCGGGTAACACTGAAGCTTTCTTT | TRBJ1-1 | many | TRBV15 | NA | 14
CASSPSPARMNTEAFF | TGTGCCAGCAGTCCCTCCCCTGCACGAATGAACACTGAAGCTTTCTTT | TRBJ1-1 | many | TRBV28 | NA | 16
CDSTGTDNEKLFF | TGTGACTCTACCGGGACAGACAATGAAAAACTGTTTTTT | TRBJ1-4 | NA | TRBV7-3 | TRBD1 | 13
CASSRAVQETQYF | TGTGCCAGCAGCCGCGCCGTCCAAGAGACCCAGTACTTC | TRBJ2-5 | many | TRBV7-9 | NA | 13
CSAEGLAGESTDTQYF | TGCAGTGCTGAAGGATTAGCGGGAGAAAGCACAGATACGCAGTATTTT | TRBJ2-3 | many | TRBV20-1 | TRBD2 | 16